In its sample, the clone carrying this T cell receptor (beta chain) was seen a few times. This sample is part of a study of shared clonotypes between healthy human individuals. Turning to the study itself: Aged 18 to 49, the donors were two women and a few men.

TCRdb's table, derived via immunoSEQ multiplex PCR, lists solely in-frame clones and lacks some. Among roughly 1 million clones listed, about four fifths were seen once. The germline V and J ends were trimmed by 3 bases and 7 bases, with 16 bases remaining between them. Germline V gene data show CDR1 as MDHEN and CDR2 as SYDVKM. CDR3 size: 15 residues. The receptor was isolated from a man aged 18 to 30 in good health. Some clones in this sample may be carry-over from other donors' samples. Sample: memory CD4+ T cells from PBMCs. Subset: CD45RA-negative fraction. The gene calls are TRBV28 and TRBJ1-5, with D possibly TRBD1 on 5 matching bases. CDR3 DNA: TGTGCCAGCAGTTTGGGGACGGCCTTCAGGCAGCCCCAGCATTTT. Encoded protein: CASSLGTAFRQPQHF.